A single sample is the source of the 16 T cell receptor beta chains below, sequenced in a study of radiotherapy plus CTLA-4 blockade in lung cancer. Clones were sequenced by immunoSEQ multiplex PCR, and TCRdb holds only the in-frame ones, with some missing. This sample has tens of thousands of clones, with about three quarters found just once. Source: peripheral blood, taken from a patient treated with radiotherapy plus ipilimumab. The source of these receptors is a human donor with non-small cell lung cancer whose response to radiotherapy plus ipilimumab could not be evaluated.

V and J are TRBV27 and TRBJ2-7, with a tentative D call TRBD2 (5 bases). Germline CDR1 MNHEY, CDR2 SMNVEV (reference sequence). The CDR3 loop spans 14 amino acids. V was trimmed by 3 bases and J by 3 bases, leaving 12 bases between them. CDR3 DNA: TGTGCCAGCAGTTTGCATGAAGGGAGCTACGAGCAGTACTTC. Translation: CASSLHEGSYEQYF.

This chain joins TRBV9 and TRBJ1-1; a possible D gene is TRBD1 (5 bases). Between the trimmed V and J ends, which lost 0 bases and 3 bases, there was a span of 6 bases. The CDR3 is made up of 13 amino acids. From germline, CDR1 is SGDLS and CDR2 YYNGEE. CDR3 sequence: CASSVEGDTEAFF. In DNA form, the CDR3 reads TGTGCCAGCAGCGTAGAAGGGGACACTGAAGCTTTCTTT.

The J gene is TRBJ2-7, the V gene TRBV4-3, with TRBD2 matching 9 bases. Looked up from germline, CDR1 is LGHNA and CDR2 is YSLEER. The CDR3 length is 15 residues. V gave up 0 bases and J gave up 4 bases; unmatched junction bases: 4. The CDR3 region has the DNA TGCGCCAGCAGCCAAGATAGGAGCGGGAGGTACGAGCAGTACTTC. Its translation is CASSQDRSGRYEQYF.

This chain links TRBV29-1 with TRBJ1-4; 8 nucleotides align to TRBD1. The junction had 10 bases not matched to a gene; V was cut back by 8 bases and J by 8 bases. This CDR3 spans 13 amino acids. Germline CDR1 reads SQVTM; CDR2 reads ANQGSEA. The CDR3 DNA reads as TGCAGCTGCGTCGGACAGGGTGGAGAAAAACTGTTTTTT. Translation: CSCVGQGGEKLFF.

V is TRBV18 and J is TRBJ2-3, with TRBD2 identical over 7 bases. CDR3 size: 15 residues. Germline trimming cut 6 bases from V and 0 bases from J; bases unmatched to any gene: 6. The germline V gene has CDR1 KGHSH and CDR2 LQKENI. In nucleotides, the CDR3 is TGTGCCAGCTCCCACTCTAGCGGTAGCACAGATACGCAGTATTTT. It translates to CASSHSSGSTDTQYF.

The chain uses TRBV5-1 and TRBJ1-2, with TRBD1 matching 7 bases. The CDR3 runs 18 residues. Trimming took 5 bases from V and 2 from J; bases not matched to a gene: 18. Germline V gene sequence: CDR1 SGHRS, CDR2 YFSETQ. CDR3 amino acids: CASRFPGQGVHRNYGYTF. The CDR3 DNA sequence: TGCGCCAGCAGATTCCCTGGGCAGGGGGTTCATAGGAACTATGGCTACACCTTC.

V is TRBV7-6 and J is TRBJ2-3, with TRBD2 as a possible D gene (6 bases). Looked up from germline, CDR1 is SGHVS and CDR2 is FNYEAQ. This CDR3 has 14 amino acids. V gave up 5 bases and J gave up 4 bases, with 13 bases separating them. The CDR3 DNA is TGTGCCAGCAGCCCGGTGTCGGGAGCAGATACGCAGTATTTT. This sequence encodes CASSPVSGADTQYF. Using reference TRBV7-6 and TRBJ2-3 for the parts outside the CDR3, the full variable domain is GAGVSQSPRYKVTKRGQDVALRCDPISGHVSLYWYRQALGQGPEFLTYFNYEAQQDKSGLPNDRFSAERPEGSISTLTIQRTEQRDSAMYRCASSPVSGADTQYFGPGTRLTVL.

This clone was seen a single time. J is TRBJ2-5 and V is TRBV29-1; 8 bases agree with TRBD2. Per germline, CDR1 SQVTM and CDR2 ANQGSEA. The CDR3 is 14 residues long. Unmatched junction bases numbered 10, after V lost 5 bases and J lost 5 bases. This CDR3 is CSVHPGLGIETQYF. The CDR3 nucleotides read TGCAGCGTTCATCCGGGACTAGGAATTGAGACCCAGTACTTC.

This clone has only one observation. The rearrangement links TRBV7-6 to TRBJ2-2; a possible D gene is TRBD1 (5 bases). The CDR3 has 16 amino acids. Germline values: CDR1 SGHVS, CDR2 FNYEAQ. V was cut by 1 base and J by 6 bases, with 15 bases left in between. DNA for the CDR3: TGTGCCAGCAGCTTAGAGGGCAGGGTTTCTGCCGGGGAGCTGTTTTTT. Protein: CASSLEGRVSAGELFF.

The chain combines TRBV5-1 with TRBJ2-5; 9 bases agree with TRBD1. After removal of 3 bases from V and 4 bases from J, the junction contained 10 bases not matched to a gene. CDR1 SGHRS and CDR2 YFSETQ come from the germline V gene. The CDR3 totals 16 residues. The CDR3 bases are TGCGCCAGCAGCTCATGGAGGACAGGGGAGGGAGAGACCCAGTACTTC. It translates to CASSSWRTGEGETQYF.

This chain connects TRBV2 to TRBJ1-1, with 7 bases identical to TRBD1. Trimming at V came to 5 bases and at J to 3 bases, leaving 3 bases not matched to a gene. The CDR3 length is 13 residues. The germline gives CDR1 SNHLY, CDR2 FYNNEI. DNA for the CDR3: TGTGCCAGCAGTTCCACAGGGGACACTGAAGCTTTCTTT. It codes for CASSSTGDTEAFF.

This chain joins TRBV29-1 and TRBJ1-1; maybe TRBD1 (5 bases). The CDR3 has 14 residues. V shed 1 base and J shed 2 bases, with 11 bases lying between them. CDR1 is SQVTM and CDR2 is ANQGSEA in the germline V gene. CDR3 in amino acids: CSVEVGGFNTEAFF. CDR3 DNA sequence: TGCAGCGTTGAAGTCGGGGGTTTTAACACTGAAGCTTTCTTT.

This chain uses TRBV28 with TRBJ1-5; 9 bases match TRBD1. Germline CDR1 and CDR2: MDHEN and SYDVKM. Trimming at V came to 9 bases and at J to 5 bases, leaving 8 bases not matched to a gene. The CDR3 is 14 residues long. This chain's CDR3 is CASATGGRYQPQHF. CDR3 in DNA: TGTGCCAGTGCAACAGGGGGCAGGTATCAGCCCCAGCATTTT.

The chain combines TRBV28 with TRBJ1-5, with D perhaps matching TRBD1 (5 bases). Germline lookup yields CDR1 MDHEN and CDR2 SYDVKM. V was trimmed by 7 bases and J by 7 bases, leaving 14 bases between them. This CDR3 has 13 residues. CDR3 sequence reads: CASTRLGGQPQHF. DNA for the CDR3: TGTGCCAGCACCCGACTGGGGGGACAGCCCCAGCATTTT.

The chain carries TRBV7-9 and TRBJ2-1; 12 nucleotides align to TRBD2. Germline V lookup: CDR1 SEHNR, CDR2 FQNEAQ (reference sequence). J lost 0 bases, V lost 5 bases, and 11 bases had no gene match. CDR3 length: 19 residues. In DNA form, the CDR3 reads TGTGCCAGCAGCCCTCGACTAGCGGGAGTTTCAAGCTCCTACAATGAGCAGTTCTTC. Translating gives CASSPRLAGVSSSYNEQFF.

V gene TRBV19 combines with J gene TRBJ2-7, with 9 bases fitting TRBD1. From germline, CDR1 is LNHDA and CDR2 SQIVND (reference sequence). Losses at the gene ends were 4 bases for V and 5 bases for J; bases not matched to a gene: 3. CDR3 length equals 13 residues. The CDR3 region has the DNA TGTGCCAGTAGTAGGACAGGGGAGGACGAGCAGTACTTC. Protein product: CASSRTGEDEQYF.